This T cell receptor (beta chain) was profiled in a study of OX40 agonist ivuxolimab in advanced cancers. Study observations and caveats: At 0.1 to 3.0 mg/kg and by week 6, CD4+ and CD8+ T cells in the blood had expanded clonally. The authors did not determine the antigen specificity of the expanded peripheral T cells.

About this clone itself: Its antigen is undetermined.

Some clones are missing from TCRdb's copy, which holds only in-frame ones; the method was immunoSEQ multiplex PCR. The sample records approximately 100,000 clones, 90% being singletons. Sample: CD4+ or CD8+ T cells sorted from blood, taken in a trial of the OX40 agonist ivuxolimab. The source of this sequence is an adult with an advanced solid tumor such as melanoma, head and neck, liver or kidney cancer.

The DNA of the CDR3 is TGTGCCAGTACCCTATGGGGCAGATTTAACACCGGGGAGCTGTTTTTT. The encoded protein is CASTLWGRFNTGELFF. The chain recombines TRBV19 with TRBJ2-2; a possible D gene is TRBD1 (5 bases). The ends were cut back, 7 bases at V and 2 bases at J, with 17 bases in the middle. Germline V gene lookup returns CDR1 LNHDA and CDR2 SQIVND (reference sequence). This CDR3 has 16 amino acids.